This is a list of T cell receptor beta chains from one sample in a study of monozygotic twins with inflammatory bowel disease. TCRdb reworked the 5' RACE reads into one entry per CDR3 protein, no DNA. This sample lists approximately 210,000 distinct CDR3 sequences; its ten largest clones have 7.5% to 9.5%. Sample: blood. Receptors originate from a human donor with ulcerative colitis or Crohn's disease, or a healthy co-twin of an affected twin (not recorded which). CDR3s include the opening cysteine and the closing phenylalanine or tryptophan.

CDR3 protein: CASKSYNEQFF
J gene: TRBJ2-1
V gene: TRBV2

CDR3 protein: CAISESTRTGANSPLHF
J gene: TRBJ1-6
V gene: TRBV10-3

CDR3 protein: CATSDTRLASSYNEQFF
J gene: TRBJ2-1
V gene: TRBV24-1

CDR3 protein: CASSPDGGGTYNEQFF
J gene: TRBJ2-1
V gene: TRBV4-3

CDR3 protein: CASSPRQGNNEQFF
J gene: TRBJ2-1
V gene: TRBV5-1

CDR3 protein: CASRPGLADTGELFF
J gene: TRBJ2-2
V gene: TRBV6-1

CDR3 protein: CASKFGQGTYGYTF
J gene: TRBJ1-2
V gene: TRBV19

CDR3 protein: CAWSPLYGSPLHF
J gene: TRBJ1-6
V gene: TRBV30

CDR3 protein: CGALRVYHNTGELFF
J gene: TRBJ2-2
V gene: TRBV20-1

CDR3 protein: CSASPLAGDSYNEQFF
J gene: TRBJ2-1
V gene: TRBV20-1

CDR3 protein: CASSLDLDYYEQYF
J gene: TRBJ2-7
V gene: TRBV5-1

CDR3 protein: CASSGQSSYNSPLHF
J gene: TRBJ1-6
V gene: TRBV6-2/TRBV6-3

CDR3 protein: CASREYSEAFF
J gene: TRBJ1-1
V gene: TRBV25-1

CDR3 protein: CAISPDRNYGYTF
J gene: TRBJ1-2
V gene: TRBV10-3

CDR3 protein: CASSPAGETYGYTF
J gene: TRBJ1-2
V gene: TRBV5-1

CDR3 protein: CAWSRTAPYEQYF
J gene: TRBJ2-7
V gene: TRBV30

CDR3 protein: CASSPNPGRFQETQYF
J gene: TRBJ2-5
V gene: TRBV4-2

CDR3 protein: CASSVGYANTGELFF
J gene: TRBJ2-2
V gene: TRBV9

CDR3 protein: CASNNIVGGGTEAFF
J gene: TRBJ1-1
V gene: TRBV7-2

CDR3 protein: CASAWTGGNEQYF
J gene: TRBJ2-7
V gene: TRBV10-3

CDR3 protein: CASSLGTSGMLTGELFF
J gene: TRBJ2-2
V gene: TRBV5-1

CDR3 protein: CASSRDHQETQYF
J gene: TRBJ2-5
V gene: TRBV5-5

CDR3 protein: CASSVGVGAMPREQYF
J gene: TRBJ2-7
V gene: TRBV9

CDR3 protein: CASSQDRGTEAFF
J gene: TRBJ1-1
V gene: TRBV5-1

CDR3 protein: CAISSHPGQGTETQYF
J gene: TRBJ2-5
V gene: TRBV10-3

CDR3 protein: CASSFMRGGQDSNQPQHF
J gene: TRBJ1-5
V gene: TRBV5-6

CDR3 protein: CASSETPQGTDTQYF
J gene: TRBJ2-3
V gene: TRBV2

CDR3 protein: CASSLLDSPRRAGANVLTF
J gene: TRBJ2-6
V gene: TRBV5-1

CDR3 protein: CSANSELNTEAFF
J gene: TRBJ1-1
V gene: TRBV20-1

CDR3 protein: CASSWAGASNMQYF
J gene: TRBJ2-4
V gene: TRBV11-2

CDR3 protein: CASSLEQGTGKNIQYF
J gene: TRBJ2-4
V gene: TRBV7-8

CDR3 protein: CASSRMTGDGYTF
J gene: TRBJ1-2
V gene: TRBV7-3

CDR3 protein: CSARDYQTGPNEKLFF
J gene: TRBJ1-4
V gene: TRBV20-1

CDR3 protein: CASSPSGDYGYTF
J gene: TRBJ1-2
V gene: TRBV5-1

CDR3 protein: CASSEKGQPQHF
J gene: TRBJ1-5
V gene: TRBV10-2

CDR3 protein: CSLGGSSYNEQFF
J gene: TRBJ2-1
V gene: TRBV20-1

CDR3 protein: CSVARRGGNTEAFF
J gene: TRBJ1-1
V gene: TRBV29-1

CDR3 protein: CASSLGGLAGYNEQFF
J gene: TRBJ2-1
V gene: TRBV7-9

CDR3 protein: CSARLQGQPQHF
J gene: TRBJ1-5
V gene: TRBV20-1

CDR3 protein: CSARQVSGANVLTF
J gene: TRBJ2-6
V gene: TRBV20-1

CDR3 protein: CSARSGDGELFF
J gene: TRBJ2-2
V gene: TRBV20-1

CDR3 protein: CASSAAGLSGRIYNEQFF
J gene: TRBJ2-1
V gene: TRBV9

CDR3 protein: CASNTGTGTQYF
J gene: TRBJ2-3
V gene: TRBV7-9

CDR3 protein: CASSLVGTSNTGELFF
J gene: TRBJ2-2
V gene: TRBV7-9

CDR3 protein: CASSLARDSYEQYF
J gene: TRBJ2-7
V gene: TRBV5-1

CDR3 protein: CASSPTGTSNQPQHF
J gene: TRBJ1-5
V gene: TRBV6-1

CDR3 protein: CASSFTVGAGSDTQYF
J gene: TRBJ2-3
V gene: TRBV7-2

CDR3 protein: CASSLEWLGTVEAFF
J gene: TRBJ1-1
V gene: TRBV7-8

CDR3 protein: CASRPAGGSYEQYF
J gene: TRBJ2-7
V gene: TRBV6-1

CDR3 protein: CASSLTGLAGASIQYF
J gene: TRBJ2-4
V gene: TRBV12-3/TRBV12-4

CDR3 protein: CASQRGAGAKNIQYF
J gene: TRBJ2-4
V gene: TRBV28

CDR3 protein: CASSQDPGTYDTGELSF
J gene: TRBJ2-2
V gene: TRBV4-1

CDR3 protein: CASSADYNQPQHF
J gene: TRBJ1-5
V gene: TRBV5-1

CDR3 protein: CASSSGANYGYTF
J gene: TRBJ1-2
V gene: TRBV5-5